This TCR beta chain was captured in a study of Ad26.COV2.S vaccination and SARS-CoV-2 variants. Indicated treatment: some 20 received Ad26.COV2.S at low or high dose, single or two shots; about 5 received placebo; per-sample allocation not given. Repertoires come from day 63 after the first vaccine or placebo injection. At a Boston site, the person donating was an adult of 18-55 years. Some clones are missing from TCRdb's copy, which holds only in-frame ones; the method was immunoSEQ multiplex PCR. The top ten clones hold less than 2% of a sample with about 320,000 clones, roughly 84% of them seen once. V lost 2 bases and J lost 0, with 8 bases in between. Looked up from germline, CDR1 is SGHTA and CDR2 is FQGNSA. The CDR3 consists of 16 residues.

The clonotype originates from a person between 18 and 65 years old who received the Ad26.COV2.S COVID-19 vaccine or a placebo. The sequencing used peripheral blood, collected in a trial of Ad26.COV2.S vaccine versus placebo. The chain has TRBV7-2 and TRBJ2-6; D uncertain. The CDR3 nucleotides read TGTGCCAGCAGCTTATCCCCCCCCTCTGGGGCCAACGTCCTGACTTTC. Translation gives CASSLSPPSGANVLTF.